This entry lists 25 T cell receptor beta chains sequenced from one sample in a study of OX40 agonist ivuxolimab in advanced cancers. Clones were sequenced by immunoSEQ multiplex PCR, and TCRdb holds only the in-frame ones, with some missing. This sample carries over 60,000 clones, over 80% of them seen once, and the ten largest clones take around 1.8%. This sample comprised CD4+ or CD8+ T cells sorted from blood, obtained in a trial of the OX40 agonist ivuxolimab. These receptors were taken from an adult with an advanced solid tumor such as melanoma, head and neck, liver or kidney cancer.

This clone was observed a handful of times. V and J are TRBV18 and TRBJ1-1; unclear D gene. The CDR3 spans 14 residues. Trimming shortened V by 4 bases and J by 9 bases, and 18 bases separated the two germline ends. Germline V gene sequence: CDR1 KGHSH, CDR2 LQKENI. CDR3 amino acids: CASSQGAGVNQAFF. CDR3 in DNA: TGTGCCAGCTCACAGGGTGCGGGTGTAAACCAAGCTTTCTTT.

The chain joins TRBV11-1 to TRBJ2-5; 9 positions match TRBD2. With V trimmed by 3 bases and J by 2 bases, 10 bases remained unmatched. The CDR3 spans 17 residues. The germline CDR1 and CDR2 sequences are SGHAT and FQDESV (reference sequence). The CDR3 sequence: CASSFLKLAGTQETQYF. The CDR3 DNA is TGTGCCAGCAGCTTCCTGAAGCTAGCGGGAACTCAAGAGACCCAGTACTTC.

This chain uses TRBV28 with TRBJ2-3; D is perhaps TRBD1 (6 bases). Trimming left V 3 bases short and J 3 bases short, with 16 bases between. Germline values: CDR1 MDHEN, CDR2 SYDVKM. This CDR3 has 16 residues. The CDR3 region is CASSFRLVGQTDTQYF. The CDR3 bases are TGTGCCAGCAGTTTCCGGCTGGTGGGACAAACAGATACGCAGTATTTT.

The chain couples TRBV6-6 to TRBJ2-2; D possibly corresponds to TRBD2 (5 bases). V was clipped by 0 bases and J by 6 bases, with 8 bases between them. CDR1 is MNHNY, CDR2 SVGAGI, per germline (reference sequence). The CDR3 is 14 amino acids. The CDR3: CASSYSVRAGELFF. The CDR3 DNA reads TGTGCCAGCAGTTACTCGGTGAGGGCCGGGGAGCTGTTTTTT.

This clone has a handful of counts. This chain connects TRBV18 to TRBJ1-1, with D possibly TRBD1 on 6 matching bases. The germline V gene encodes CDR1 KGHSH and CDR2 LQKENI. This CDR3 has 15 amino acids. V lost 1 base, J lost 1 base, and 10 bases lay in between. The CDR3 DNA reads TGTGCCAGCTCACCACGGGACACCCAGAACACTGAAGCTTTCTTT. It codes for CASSPRDTQNTEAFF.

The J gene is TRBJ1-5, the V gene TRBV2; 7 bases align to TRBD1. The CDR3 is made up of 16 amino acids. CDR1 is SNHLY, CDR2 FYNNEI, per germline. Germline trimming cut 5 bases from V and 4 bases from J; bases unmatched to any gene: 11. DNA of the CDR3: TGTGCCAGCAGTACTGGGGGACAGCGACTTAATCAGCCCCAGCATTTT. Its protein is CASSTGGQRLNQPQHF.

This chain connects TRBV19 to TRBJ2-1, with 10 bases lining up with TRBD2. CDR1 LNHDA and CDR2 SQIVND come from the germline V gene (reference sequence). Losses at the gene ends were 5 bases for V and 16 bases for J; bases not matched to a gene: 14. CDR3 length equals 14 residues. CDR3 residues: CASSQAGGPYKRFF. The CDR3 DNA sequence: TGTGCCAGTAGTCAAGCGGGGGGGCCTTACAAAAGATTCTTC. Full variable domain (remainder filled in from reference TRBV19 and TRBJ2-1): DGGITQSPKYLFRKEGQNVTLSCEQNLNHDAMYWYRQDPGQGLRLIYYSQIVNDFQKGDIAEGYSVSREKKESFPLTVTSAQKNPTAFYLCASSQAGGPYKRFFGPGTRLTVL.

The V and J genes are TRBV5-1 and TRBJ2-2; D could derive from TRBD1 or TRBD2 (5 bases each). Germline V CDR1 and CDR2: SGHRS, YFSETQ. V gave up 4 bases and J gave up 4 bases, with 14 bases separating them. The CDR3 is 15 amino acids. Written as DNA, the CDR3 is TGCGCCAGCAGCCCCGGGACGGAAGGCACCGGGGAGCTGTTTTTT. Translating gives CASSPGTEGTGELFF.

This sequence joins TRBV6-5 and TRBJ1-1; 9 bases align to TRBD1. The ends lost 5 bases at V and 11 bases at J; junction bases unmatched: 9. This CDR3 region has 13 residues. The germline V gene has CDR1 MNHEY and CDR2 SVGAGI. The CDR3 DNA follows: TGTGCCAGCAGTCCCCTCCGGGACAGGGCCGCTTTCTTT. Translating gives CASSPLRDRAAFF.

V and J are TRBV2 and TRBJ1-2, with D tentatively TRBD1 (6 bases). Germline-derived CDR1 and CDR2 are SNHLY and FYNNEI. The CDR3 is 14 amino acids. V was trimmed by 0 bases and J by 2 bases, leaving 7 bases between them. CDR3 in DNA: TGTGCCAGCAGTGAAGCCACAGGGAACTATGGCTACACCTTC. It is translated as CASSEATGNYGYTF.

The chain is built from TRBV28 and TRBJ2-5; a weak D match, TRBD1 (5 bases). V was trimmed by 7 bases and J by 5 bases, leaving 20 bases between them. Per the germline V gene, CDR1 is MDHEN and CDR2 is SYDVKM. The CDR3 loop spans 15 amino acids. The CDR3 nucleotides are TGTGCCAGCATCATTAAGGGGCAGGGATGGGAGACCCAGTACTTC. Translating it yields CASIIKGQGWETQYF. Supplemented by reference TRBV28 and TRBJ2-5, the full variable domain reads DVKVTQSSRYLVKRTGEKVFLECVQDMDHENMFWYRQDPGLGLRLIYFSYDVKMKEKGDIPEGYSVSREKKERFSLILESASTNQTSMYLCASIIKGQGWETQYFGPGTRLLVL.

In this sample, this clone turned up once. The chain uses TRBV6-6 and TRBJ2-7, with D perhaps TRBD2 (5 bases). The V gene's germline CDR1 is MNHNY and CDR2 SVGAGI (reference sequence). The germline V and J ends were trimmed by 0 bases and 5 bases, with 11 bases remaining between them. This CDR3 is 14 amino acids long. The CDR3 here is CASSYSRGSHEQYF. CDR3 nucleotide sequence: TGTGCCAGCAGTTACTCGCGAGGGAGCCACGAGCAGTACTTC.

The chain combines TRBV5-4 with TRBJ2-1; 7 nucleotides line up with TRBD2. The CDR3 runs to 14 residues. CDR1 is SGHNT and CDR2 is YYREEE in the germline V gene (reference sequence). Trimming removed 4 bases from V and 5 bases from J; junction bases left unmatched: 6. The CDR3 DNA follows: TGTGCCAGCAGCCACCCGGGGGGAAACAATGAGCAGTTCTTC. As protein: CASSHPGGNNEQFF.

CDR3: CASSLEWANTEAFF. DNA of the CDR3: TGTGCCAGCAGCTTAGAATGGGCTAACACTGAAGCTTTCTTT. The chain uses TRBV11-2 and TRBJ1-1; D gene ambiguous. Looked up from germline, CDR1 is SGHAT and CDR2 is FQNNGV. This CDR3 contains 14 residues. V lost 0 bases and J lost 2, with 7 bases in between.

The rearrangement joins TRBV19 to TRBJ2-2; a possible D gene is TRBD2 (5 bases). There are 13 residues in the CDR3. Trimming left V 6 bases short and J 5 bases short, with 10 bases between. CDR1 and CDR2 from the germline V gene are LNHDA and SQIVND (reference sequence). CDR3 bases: TGTGCCAGTAGCATTCTAGCAACCGGGGAGCTGTTTTTT. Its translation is CASSILATGELFF.

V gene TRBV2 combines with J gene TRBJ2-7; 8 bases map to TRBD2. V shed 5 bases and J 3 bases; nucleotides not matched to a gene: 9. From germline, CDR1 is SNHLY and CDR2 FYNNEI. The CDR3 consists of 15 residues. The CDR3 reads CASSRGGTKNYEQYF. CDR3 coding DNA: TGTGCCAGCAGTCGGGGGGGGACTAAGAACTACGAGCAGTACTTC. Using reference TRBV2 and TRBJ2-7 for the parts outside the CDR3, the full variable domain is EPEVTQTPSHQVTQMGQEVILRCVPISNHLYFYWYRQILGQKVEFLVSFYNNEISEKSEIFDDQFSVERPDGSNFTLKIRSTKLEDSAMYFCASSRGGTKNYEQYFGPGTRLTVT.

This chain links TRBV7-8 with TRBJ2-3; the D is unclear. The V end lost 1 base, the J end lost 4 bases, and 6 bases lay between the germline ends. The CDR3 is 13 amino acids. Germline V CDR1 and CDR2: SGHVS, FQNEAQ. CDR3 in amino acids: CASSLGFADTQYF. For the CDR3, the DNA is TGTGCCAGCAGCTTAGGGTTCGCAGATACGCAGTATTTT.

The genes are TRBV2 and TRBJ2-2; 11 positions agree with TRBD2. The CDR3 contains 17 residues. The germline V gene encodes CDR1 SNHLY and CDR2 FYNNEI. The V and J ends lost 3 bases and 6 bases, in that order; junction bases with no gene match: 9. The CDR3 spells CASSDSRTSGSAGELFF. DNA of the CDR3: TGTGCCAGCAGTGACTCCCGGACTAGCGGGTCAGCCGGGGAGCTGTTTTTT.

The DNA for the CDR3 is TGTGCCAGCTCATCAAGACAGGGGAGGAACACTGAAGCTTTCTTT. Translated: CASSSRQGRNTEAFF. This chain links TRBV18 with TRBJ1-1; the match to TRBD1 covers 8 bases. Germline CDR1 reads KGHSH; CDR2 reads LQKENI. V was pared by 5 bases and J by 1 base, with 6 bases of the junction left unmatched. This CDR3 comprises 15 residues.

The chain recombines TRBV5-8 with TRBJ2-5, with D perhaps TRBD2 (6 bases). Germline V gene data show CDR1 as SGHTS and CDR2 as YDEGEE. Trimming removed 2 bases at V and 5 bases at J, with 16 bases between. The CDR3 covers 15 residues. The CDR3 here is CASSFGAGSGETQYF. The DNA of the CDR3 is TGTGCCAGCAGCTTTGGGGCGGGGTCGGGGGAGACCCAGTACTTC.

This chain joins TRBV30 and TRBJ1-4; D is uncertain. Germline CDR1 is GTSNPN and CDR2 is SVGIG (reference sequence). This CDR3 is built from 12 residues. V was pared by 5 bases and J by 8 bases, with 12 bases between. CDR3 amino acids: CAWGRQEEKLFF. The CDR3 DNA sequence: TGTGCCTGGGGGAGGCAGGAAGAAAAACTGTTTTTT.

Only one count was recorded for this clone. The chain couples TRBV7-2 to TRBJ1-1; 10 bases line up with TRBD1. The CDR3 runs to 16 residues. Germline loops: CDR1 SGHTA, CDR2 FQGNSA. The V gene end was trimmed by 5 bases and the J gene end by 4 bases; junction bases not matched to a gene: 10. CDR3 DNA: TGTGCCAGCAGCCCTACTCCGGGACAGGGGCCCACTGAAGCTTTCTTT. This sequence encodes CASSPTPGQGPTEAFF.

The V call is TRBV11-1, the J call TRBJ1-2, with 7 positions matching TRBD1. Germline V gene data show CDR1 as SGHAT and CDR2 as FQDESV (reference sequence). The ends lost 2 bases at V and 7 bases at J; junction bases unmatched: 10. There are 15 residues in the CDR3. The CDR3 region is CASSLTQGGSSGYTF. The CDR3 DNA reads TGTGCCAGCAGCTTAACCCAGGGGGGATCTTCTGGCTACACCTTC.

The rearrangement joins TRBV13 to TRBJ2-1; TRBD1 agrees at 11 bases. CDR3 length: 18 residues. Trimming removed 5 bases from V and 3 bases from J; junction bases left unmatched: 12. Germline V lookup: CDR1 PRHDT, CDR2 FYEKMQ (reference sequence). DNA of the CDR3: TGTGCCAGCAGCCCGCGCCCTGGACAGGGGGCTATCTACAATGAGCAGTTCTTC. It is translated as CASSPRPGQGAIYNEQFF.

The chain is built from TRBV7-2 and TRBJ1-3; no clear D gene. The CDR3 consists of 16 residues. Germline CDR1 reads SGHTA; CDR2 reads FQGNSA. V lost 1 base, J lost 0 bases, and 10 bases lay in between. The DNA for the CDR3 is TGTGCCAGCAGCTTAGGAGATCAGGACTCTGGAAACACCATATATTTT. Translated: CASSLGDQDSGNTIYF.